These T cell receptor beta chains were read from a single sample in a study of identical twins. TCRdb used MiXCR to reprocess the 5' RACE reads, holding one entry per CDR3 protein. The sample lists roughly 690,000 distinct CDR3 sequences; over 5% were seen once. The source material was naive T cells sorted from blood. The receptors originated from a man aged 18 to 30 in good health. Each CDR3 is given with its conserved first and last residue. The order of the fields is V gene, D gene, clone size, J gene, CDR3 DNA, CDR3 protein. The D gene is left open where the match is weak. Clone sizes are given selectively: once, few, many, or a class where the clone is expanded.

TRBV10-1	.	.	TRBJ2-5	TGCGCCAGCAGTGCCCAACTTCGAGAGACCCAGTACTTC	CASSAQLRETQYF
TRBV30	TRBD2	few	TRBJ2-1	TGTGCCTGCCTGCCGGGACTAGCCTTCAATGAGCAGTTCTTC	CACLPGLAFNEQFF
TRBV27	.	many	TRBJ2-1	TGTGCCAGCAGTCCTACAGCGGGTATAGGGGAGACCCAGTTCTTC	CASSPTAGIGETQFF
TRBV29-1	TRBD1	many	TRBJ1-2	TGCAGCTCCTCCCGGGACAGGGAGGGGGGCTACACCTTC	CSSSRDREGGYTF
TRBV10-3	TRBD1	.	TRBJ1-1	TGTGCCATCAGAGAAACCGGGACAGGGAAAACTGAAGCTTTCTTT	CAIRETGTGKTEAFF
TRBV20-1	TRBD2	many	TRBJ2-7	TGCAGTGCTACTCCGACTAGCAACGACTACGAGCAGTACTTC	CSATPTSNDYEQYF
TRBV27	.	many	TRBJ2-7	TGTGCCAGCAGTGTATACCGGGGTTCGGACGAGCAGTACTTC	CASSVYRGSDEQYF
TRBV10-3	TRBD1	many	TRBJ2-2	TGTGCCATCGAGGGGGCTGGTAACGGGGAGCTGTTTTTT	CAIEGAGNGELFF
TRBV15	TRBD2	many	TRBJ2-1	TGTGCCACCAGCCGGACTAGCGGGAGGGGCTATGAGCAGTTCTTC	CATSRTSGRGYEQFF
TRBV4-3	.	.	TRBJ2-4	TGCGCCAGCAGCTACGGACGGGCTGGAGGAAACATTCAGTACTTC	CASSYGRAGGNIQYF
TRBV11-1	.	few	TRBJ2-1	TGTGCCAGCAGCTCGTCGAGGACAGGGACCGGGACTATATACAATGAGCAGTTCTTC	CASSSSRTGTGTIYNEQFF
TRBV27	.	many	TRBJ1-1	TGTGCCAGCAGTTTAAGTGGGGACATTGAAGCTTTCTTT	CASSLSGDIEAFF
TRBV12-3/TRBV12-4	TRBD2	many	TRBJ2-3	TGTGCCAGCAGTGCGTGGGGACGGGAGGGACCCACAGATACGCAGTATTTT	CASSAWGREGPTDTQYF
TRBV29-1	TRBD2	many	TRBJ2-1	TGCAGCGTTAGCCCTAGCGGGGCCCTTAATGAGCAGTTCTTC	CSVSPSGALNEQFF
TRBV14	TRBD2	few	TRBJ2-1	TGTGCCAGCAGCCGACTAGCCACCTACAATGAGCAGTTCTTC	CASSRLATYNEQFF
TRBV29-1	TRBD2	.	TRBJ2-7	TGCAGCGTTTTAGCGGGAGGGCCCCCCGGCTACGAGCAGTACTTC	CSVLAGGPPGYEQYF
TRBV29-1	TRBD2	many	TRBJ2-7	TGCAGCGTACAAAATGGACTAGCGGGTTACGAGCAGTACTTC	CSVQNGLAGYEQYF
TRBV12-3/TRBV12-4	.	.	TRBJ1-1	TGTGCCAGCAGATCACAGAACGTGAACACTGAAGCTTTCTTT	CASRSQNVNTEAFF
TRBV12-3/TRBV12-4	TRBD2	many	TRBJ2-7	TGTGCCAGCAGTTTAGAAGGCGGGGGAAGGGAGCAGTACTTC	CASSLEGGGREQYF
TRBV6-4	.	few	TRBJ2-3	TGTGCCAGCAGCCCGCAGGGGTCTGATACGCAGTATTTT	CASSPQGSDTQYF
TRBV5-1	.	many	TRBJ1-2	TGCGCCAGCAGCTTTCCACAGAAACAATTGAACTATGGCTACACCTTC	CASSFPQKQLNYGYTF
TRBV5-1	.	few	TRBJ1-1	TGCGCCAGCAGCTTGGAATTCGGGGGCACTGAAGCTTTCTTT	CASSLEFGGTEAFF
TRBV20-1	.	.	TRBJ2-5	TGCAGTGCTAGGGTTTGGCCAGGATCAGAGACCCAGTACTTC	CSARVWPGSETQYF
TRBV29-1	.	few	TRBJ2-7	TGCAGCGCCGCCTACGGCCAGAGCTCCTACGAGCAGTACTTC	CSAAYGQSSYEQYF